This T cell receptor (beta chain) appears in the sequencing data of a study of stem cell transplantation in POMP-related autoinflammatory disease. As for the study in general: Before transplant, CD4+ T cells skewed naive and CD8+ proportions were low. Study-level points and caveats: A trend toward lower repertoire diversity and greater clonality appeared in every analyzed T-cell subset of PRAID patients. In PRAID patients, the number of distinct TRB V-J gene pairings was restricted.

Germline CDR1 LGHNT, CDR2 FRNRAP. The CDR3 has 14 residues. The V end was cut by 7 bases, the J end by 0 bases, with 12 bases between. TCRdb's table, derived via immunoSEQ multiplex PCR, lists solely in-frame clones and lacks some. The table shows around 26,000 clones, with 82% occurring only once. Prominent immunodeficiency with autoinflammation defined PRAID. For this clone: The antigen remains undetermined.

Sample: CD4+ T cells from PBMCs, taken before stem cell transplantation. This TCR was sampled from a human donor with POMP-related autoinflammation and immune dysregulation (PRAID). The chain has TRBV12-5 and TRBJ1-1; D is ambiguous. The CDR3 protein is CASVPPGLNTEAFF. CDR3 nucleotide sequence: TGTGCTAGTGTCCCGCCGGGGTTGAACACTGAAGCTTTCTTT. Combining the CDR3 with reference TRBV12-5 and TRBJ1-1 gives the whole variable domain DARVTQTPRHKVTEMGQEVTMRCQPILGHNTVFWYRQTMMQGLELLAYFRNRAPLDDSGMPKDRFSAEMPDATLATLKIQPSEPRDSAVYFCASVPPGLNTEAFFGQGTRLTVV.